Listed here are 9 T cell receptor beta chains from one sample, sequenced in a study of CD8+ T cells in alopecia areata. The treatment denotes: oral pan-JAK inhibitor, 5-10 mg twice daily. RNA extraction and reverse transcription yielded cDNA as sequencing template. Libraries were prepared by immunoSEQ multiplex PCR; TCRdb keeps only in-frame clonotypes and omits some of them. The sample lists roughly 190,000 clones; 60% to 70% were seen once. Sequenced here: CD4+ T cells sorted from blood, sampled at week 4, from a patient treated with tofacitinib. These receptors were taken from a human donor with alopecia areata.

This chain uses TRBV7-9 with TRBJ2-1; 12 bases agree with TRBD2. V gave up 8 bases and J gave up 9 bases; unmatched junction bases: 11. There are 15 residues in the CDR3. Germline V gene sequence: CDR1 SEHNR, CDR2 FQNEAQ (reference sequence). The DNA for the CDR3 is TGTGCCAGCGGACCTAGCGGGAGGGTCATAAGTGAGCAGTTCTTC. Translated: CASGPSGRVISEQFF.

The chain combines TRBV30 with TRBJ2-2; perhaps TRBD2 as D (5 bases). V gave up 3 bases and J gave up 0 bases, with 11 bases separating them. Germline V CDR1 and CDR2: GTSNPN, SVGIG (reference sequence). This CDR3 comprises 15 residues. The CDR3 loop reads CAWRALRANTGELFF. CDR3 bases: TGTGCCTGGAGAGCTTTGCGGGCGAACACCGGGGAGCTGTTTTTT.

The rearrangement joins TRBV29-1 to TRBJ2-7, with TRBD1 as a possible D gene (5 bases). Trimming took 4 bases from V and 2 from J, leaving 9 bases between them. The CDR3 has 12 amino acids. Germline lookup yields CDR1 SQVTM and CDR2 ANQGSEA. Here the CDR3 reads CSVGQFPYEQYF. The CDR3 bases are TGCAGCGTTGGACAGTTCCCCTACGAGCAGTACTTC.

This clone came up once. This chain uses TRBV7-2 with TRBJ2-3; D is perhaps TRBD1 (6 bases). The CDR3 has 17 residues. Germline V gene data show CDR1 as SGHTA and CDR2 as FQGNSA. Trimming shortened V by 7 bases and J by 1 base, and 21 bases separated the two germline ends. The DNA of the CDR3 is TGTGCCAGCAACTTGAGGGGGTTTGAGGTTCGCACAGATACGCAGTATTTT. It codes for CASNLRGFEVRTDTQYF.

The genes are TRBV29-1 and TRBJ1-5, with D hard to call. The ends were cut back, 6 bases at V and 1 base at J, with 10 bases in the middle. This CDR3 region has 13 residues. Looked up from germline, CDR1 is SQVTM and CDR2 is ANQGSEA. CDR3 in DNA: TGCAGCGTGGTGGTAGGAAGCAATCAGCCCCAGCATTTT. Its protein product is CSVVVGSNQPQHF.

The CDR3 loop is CASNPALRAGELFF. The CDR3 DNA is TGTGCCAGCAACCCCGCTTTACGGGCCGGGGAGCTGTTTTTT. V is TRBV5-6 and J is TRBJ2-2; D uncertain. The germline gives CDR1 SGHDT, CDR2 YYEEEE. Trimming removed 6 bases at V and 6 bases at J, with 15 bases between. The CDR3 totals 14 residues.

This rearrangement joins TRBV6-6 to TRBJ1-1, with D unresolved. The CDR3 has 14 residues. Germline assignment: CDR1 MNHNY and CDR2 SVGAGI (reference sequence). Trimming took off 0 bases at V and 4 bases at J, with 9 bases between the two ends. CDR3 nucleotides: TGTGCCAGCAGTTACTCCATGGGAAGCACTGAAGCTTTCTTT. Protein: CASSYSMGSTEAFF.

The chain links TRBV29-1 to TRBJ2-1; TRBD2 matches at 10 bases. V shed 8 bases and J 8 bases; nucleotides not matched to a gene: 12. Per germline, CDR1 SQVTM and CDR2 ANQGSEA. CDR3 length equals 14 residues. CDR3 protein: CSLVSAGGFHEQFF. The DNA for the CDR3 is TGCAGCCTTGTGTCAGCGGGAGGGTTTCATGAGCAGTTCTTC.

The rearrangement uses TRBV30 and TRBJ2-7, with D unresolved. Germline CDR1 GTSNPN, CDR2 SVGIG (reference sequence). V was pared by 8 bases and J by 0 bases, with 17 bases between. The CDR3 totals 14 residues. CDR3 coding DNA: TGTGCCACCTCACCACCGGACGACTCCTACGAGCAGTACTTC. It is translated as CATSPPDDSYEQYF.